The next 8 T cell receptor beta chains were all read from a single sample in a study of tumor-infiltrating lymphocytes in primary liver carcinoma. Investigators took RNA and DNA out together from roughly 18-30 mg of unsorted bulk tissue. A constant-region primer primed TCR beta cDNA synthesis from 450 to 550 ng of total RNA. For TCR beta, libraries were produced by three nested multiplex PCR rounds using slightly modified ARM-PCR. Each of the first two PCR rounds ran around 10 cycles with TRBV1-TRBV30 forward and C-beta reverse primers. TCRdb recomputed calls from the multiplex PCR reads with MiXCR, one row per CDR3 protein. The table has 30,000 to 40,000 distinct CDR3 sequences, 74% seen once; the top ten hold 15% to 20%. Sequencing was done on a sample of liver tumor tissue from sampling region 4. This sample's subset: tumor region T4, right-lateral pole. All receptors derive from a man aged 40-55 years with primary liver carcinoma and hepatitis B virus infection.

Notes on this clonotype: The junction departs from the called germline gene at one end, perhaps through a read error. J is TRBJ2-3 and V is TRBV4-1, with D hard to call. This CDR3 has 15 residues. CDR1 and CDR2 from the germline V gene are MGHRA and YSYEKL. The DNA for the CDR3 is TGTGCCAGCAGCCAAGATCCGAGTGGAAGGGATACGTGGTATTTT. Translation gives CASSQDPSGRDTWYF.

A word on this clonotype: This may stem from a read error, because a much larger clone lies one nucleotide away. The chain employs TRBV4-3 and TRBJ2-5; D is uncertain. CDR3 length: 15 residues. Germline V gene sequence: CDR1 LGHNA, CDR2 YSLEER. The CDR3 here is CASSRAVRLTEAQYF. The CDR3, as DNA: TGCGCCAGCAGCCGAGCAGTCCGTTTGACTGAGGCCCAATACTTC.

This clonotype was found many times. This chain connects TRBV20-1 to TRBJ1-2, with D possibly matching TRBD1 (5 bases). Germline V CDR1 and CDR2: DFQATT, SNEGSKA (reference sequence). V lost 5 bases and J 0 bases, leaving 16 bases between the germline ends. The CDR3 spans 15 residues. The CDR3 here is CSAPTDAGANYGYTF. CDR3 DNA: TGCAGTGCTCCGACAGATGCAGGAGCTAACTATGGCTACACCTTC.

Remarks on this clonotype: Because it lacks the conserved phenylalanine or tryptophan at the end, this CDR3 is likely a read error. The V and J genes are TRBV4-3 and TRBJ2-2; TRBD1 aligns across 8 bases. Germline V gives CDR1 LGHNA, CDR2 YSLEER. This CDR3 is built from 19 residues. CDR3 sequence (DNA): TGCGCCAGCAGCCAAGATCCCCTGGGGACAGGACCGAACACCCGGGAGCTGTTTCTT. Translating it yields CASSQDPLGTGPNTRELFL.

As to this clonotype: The junction does not match germline at one end; this may be a read error. J is TRBJ1-6 and V is TRBV14; D call uncertain. Germline CDR1 reads SGHDN; CDR2 reads FVKESK. The CDR3 has 15 amino acids. CDR3 sequence: CDGSQETLANSLLHF. CDR3 nucleotide sequence: TGTGACGGCAGCCAAGAGACACTCGCTAATTCACTCCTCCACTTT.

CDR3 region: CVSSRTRLVPGRASGANVLTF. CDR3 nucleotide sequence: TGTGTTAGCAGTCGGACCCGACTAGTCCCTGGTCGGGCCTCTGGGGCCAACGTCCTGACTTTC. The V and J genes are TRBV12-3 or TRBV12-4 and TRBJ2-6, with D maybe TRBD2 (6 bases). The CDR3 extends over 21 amino acids.

Of note for this clonotype: The germline gene is not matched at one end of the junction; a read error may be the cause. The rearrangement uses TRBV9 and TRBJ1-3; 9 bases align to TRBD1. The CDR3 has 14 residues. Germline CDR1 SGDLS, CDR2 YYNGEE. The CDR3 DNA follows: TGTACCAGCACCACAGGGGGCAGCGGAAACACCATAAATTTT. It yields the protein CTSTTGGSGNTINF. Based on the CDR3 plus reference TRBV9 and TRBJ1-3, the full variable domain is DSGVTQTPKHLITATGQRVTLRCSPRSGDLSVYWYQQSLDQGLQFLIQYYNGEERAKGNILERFSAQQFPDLHSELNLSSLELGDSALYFCTSTTGGSGNTINFGEGSWLTVV.

Details on this clonotype: The conserved phenylalanine or tryptophan is not found at the CDR3 terminus, so this likely reflects a read error. V and J are TRBV11-2 and TRBJ2-2, with D maybe TRBD1 (6 bases). The CDR3 is 15 residues long. Germline CDR1 and CDR2: SGHAT and FQNNGV. V was trimmed by 5 bases and J by 5 bases, leaving 15 bases between them. DNA for the CDR3: TGTGCCAGCAGCCCCACGTGGGGGACAACCGGGGAGCTGTTTATT. It is translated as CASSPTWGTTGELFI.